This record concerns one T cell receptor (beta chain) sequence. The table came from immunoSEQ multiplex PCR; TCRdb's copy has only in-frame clones and leaves some out. Seen here are fewer than 350,000 clones, approximately 89% observed once, and the top ten hold 3.5% to 4%. This entry is derived from a study of blood T cell repertoires in COVID-19. Study-wide background: Both acute and convalescent COVID-19 samples were obtained from the United States, Italy and Spain. PBMCs, B-cell-depleted T cells, or T cells were the source of the cDNA or gDNA that made up the material.

The V end lost 1 base, the J end lost 6 bases, and 9 bases lay between the germline ends. The CDR3 is made up of 13 amino acids. Per the germline V gene, CDR1 is LNHDA and CDR2 is SQIVND (reference sequence). Sequencing was carried out using peripheral blood. The sequence was collected from a woman aged 60-75 years with COVID-19, enrolled during active disease. This chain uses TRBV19 with TRBJ1-2; D ambiguous. In nucleotides, the CDR3 is TGTGCCAGTAGTATAGTGGGCAGTGATGGCTACACCTTC. Protein product: CASSIVGSDGYTF.